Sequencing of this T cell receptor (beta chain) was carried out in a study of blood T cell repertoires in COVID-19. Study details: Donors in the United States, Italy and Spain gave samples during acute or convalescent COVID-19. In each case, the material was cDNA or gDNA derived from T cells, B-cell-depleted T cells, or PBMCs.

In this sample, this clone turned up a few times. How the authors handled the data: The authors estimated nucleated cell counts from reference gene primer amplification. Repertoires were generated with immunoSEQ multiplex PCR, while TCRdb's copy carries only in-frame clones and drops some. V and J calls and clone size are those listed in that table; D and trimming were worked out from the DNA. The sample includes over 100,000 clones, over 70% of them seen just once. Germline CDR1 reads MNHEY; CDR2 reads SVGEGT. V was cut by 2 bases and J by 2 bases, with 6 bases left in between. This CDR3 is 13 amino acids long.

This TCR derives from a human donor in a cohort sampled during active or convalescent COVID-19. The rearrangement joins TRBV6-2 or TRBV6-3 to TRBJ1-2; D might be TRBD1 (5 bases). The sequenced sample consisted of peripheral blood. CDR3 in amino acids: CASSYAGNYGYTF. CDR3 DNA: TGTGCCAGCAGTTACGCAGGGAACTATGGCTACACCTTC.